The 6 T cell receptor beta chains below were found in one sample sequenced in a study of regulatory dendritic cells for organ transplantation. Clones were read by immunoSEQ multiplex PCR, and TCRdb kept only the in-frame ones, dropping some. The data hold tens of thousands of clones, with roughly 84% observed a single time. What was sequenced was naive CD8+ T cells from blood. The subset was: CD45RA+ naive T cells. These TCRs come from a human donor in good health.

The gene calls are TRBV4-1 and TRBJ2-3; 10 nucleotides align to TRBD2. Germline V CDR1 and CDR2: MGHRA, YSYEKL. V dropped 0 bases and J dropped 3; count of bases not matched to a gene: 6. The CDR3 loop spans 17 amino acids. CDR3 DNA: TGCGCCAGCAGCCAAGAGGTAGCGGGGGGCCCTACAGATACGCAGTATTTT. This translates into CASSQEVAGGPTDTQYF.

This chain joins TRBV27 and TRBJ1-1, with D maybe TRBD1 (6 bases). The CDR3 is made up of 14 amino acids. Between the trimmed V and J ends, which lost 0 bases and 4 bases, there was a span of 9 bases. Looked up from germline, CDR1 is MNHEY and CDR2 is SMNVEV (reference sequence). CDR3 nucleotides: TGTGCCAGCAGTTTATCCCTAGGGGGCACTGAAGCTTTCTTT. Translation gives CASSLSLGGTEAFF.

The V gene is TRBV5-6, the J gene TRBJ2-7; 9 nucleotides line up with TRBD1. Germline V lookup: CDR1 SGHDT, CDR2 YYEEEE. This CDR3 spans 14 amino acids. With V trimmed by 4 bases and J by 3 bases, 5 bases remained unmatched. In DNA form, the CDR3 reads TGTGCCAGCAGCGGAGACAGGGGGGACTACGAGCAGTACTTC. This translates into CASSGDRGDYEQYF.

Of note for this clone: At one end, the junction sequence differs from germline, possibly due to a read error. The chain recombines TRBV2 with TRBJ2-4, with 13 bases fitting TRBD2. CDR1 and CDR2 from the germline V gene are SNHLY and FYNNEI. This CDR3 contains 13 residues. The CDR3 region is CASSVGTSGAGVF. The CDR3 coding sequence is TGTGCCAGCAGTGTGGGGACTAGCGGGGCGGGGGTCTTC.

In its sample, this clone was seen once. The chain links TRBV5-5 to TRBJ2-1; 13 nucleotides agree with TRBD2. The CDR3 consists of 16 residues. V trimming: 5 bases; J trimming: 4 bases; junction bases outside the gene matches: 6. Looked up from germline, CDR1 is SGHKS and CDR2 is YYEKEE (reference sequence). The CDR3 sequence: CASSWTSGGAYNEQFF. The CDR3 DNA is TGTGCCAGCAGTTGGACTAGCGGGGGAGCTTACAATGAGCAGTTCTTC. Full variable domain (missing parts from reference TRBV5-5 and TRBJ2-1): DAGVTQSPTHLIKTRGQQVTLRCSPISGHKSVSWYQQVLGQGPQFIFQYYEKEERGRGNFPDRFSARQFPNYSSELNVNALLLGDSALYLCASSWTSGGAYNEQFFGPGTRLTVL.

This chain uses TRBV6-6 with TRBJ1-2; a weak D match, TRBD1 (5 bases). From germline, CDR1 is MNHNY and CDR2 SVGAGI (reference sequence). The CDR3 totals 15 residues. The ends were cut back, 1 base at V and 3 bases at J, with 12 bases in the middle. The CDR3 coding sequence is TGTGCCAGCAGTTACTTGACAGTGGATGACTATGGCTACACCTTC. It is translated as CASSYLTVDDYGYTF.